These T cell receptor beta chains were read from a single sample in a study of cytomegalovirus exposure and HLA in healthy donors. Some clones are missing from TCRdb's copy, which holds only in-frame ones; the method was immunoSEQ multiplex PCR. Its clone listing holds around 76,000 clones. The sample comprised PBMCs. The receptors here all came from a boy aged 5-17 years in good health and CMV-seronegative. Both conserved end residues are part of each CDR3. The D gene is left open where the match is weak.

v_call: TRBV14
d_call: TRBD2
j_call: TRBJ2-7
cdr3_nt: TGTGCCAGCAGCGATCTAGCGGGCTCCTACGAGCAGTACTTC
cdr3_aa: CASSDLAGSYEQYF

v_call: TRBV6-1
d_call: TRBD2
j_call: TRBJ2-3
cdr3_nt: TGTGCCAGCAGCGGGGGACTAGCGGCCACAGATACGCAGTATTTT
cdr3_aa: CASSGGLAATDTQYF

v_call: TRBV15
d_call: .
j_call: TRBJ1-1
cdr3_nt: TGTGCCACCAGCAGAGAAGAGGGTTGGGGCACTGAAGCTTTCTTT
cdr3_aa: CATSREEGWGTEAFF

v_call: TRBV7-9
d_call: .
j_call: TRBJ1-2
cdr3_nt: TGTGCCAGCAGTAGGGGCTGGAACTATGGCTACACCTTC
cdr3_aa: CASSRGWNYGYTF

v_call: TRBV25-1
d_call: .
j_call: TRBJ1-4
cdr3_nt: TGTGCCAGCAGTGACAAAGGGACTTCAACTAATGAAAAACTGTTTTTT
cdr3_aa: CASSDKGTSTNEKLFF

v_call: TRBV7-9
d_call: .
j_call: TRBJ2-3
cdr3_nt: TGTGCCAGCAGCTCCCCTTTTGGCAAGACTAGCACAGATACGCAGTATTTT
cdr3_aa: CASSSPFGKTSTDTQYF

v_call: TRBV18
d_call: TRBD2
j_call: TRBJ2-3
cdr3_nt: TGTGCCAGCTCACCACAGCGGGGGCCCCGCACAGATACGCAGTATTTT
cdr3_aa: CASSPQRGPRTDTQYF

v_call: TRBV4-1
d_call: .
j_call: TRBJ1-5
cdr3_nt: TGCGCCAGCAGCCAAGAGGGAGCCCAGTATAGCAATCAGCCCCAGCATTTT
cdr3_aa: CASSQEGAQYSNQPQHF

v_call: TRBV2
d_call: TRBD1
j_call: TRBJ1-5
cdr3_nt: TGTGCCAGCAGTGGGGCTCCGGGACAGGGAACCTATAGCAATCAGCCCCAGCATTTT
cdr3_aa: CASSGAPGQGTYSNQPQHF

v_call: TRBV6-5
d_call: TRBD1
j_call: TRBJ1-5
cdr3_nt: TGTGCCAGCAGCCCCGACAGGGCGGGCAATCAGCCCCAGCATTTT
cdr3_aa: CASSPDRAGNQPQHF

v_call: TRBV7-9
d_call: .
j_call: TRBJ1-1
cdr3_nt: TGTGCCAGCAGCTTAGAAGTTAGTCAGGAAGATTTCTTT
cdr3_aa: CASSLEVSQEDFF

v_call: TRBV7-7
d_call: TRBD2
j_call: TRBJ2-2
cdr3_nt: TGTGCCAGCAGCCCAGGGACTAGCGGGTCGGGGGAGCTGTTTTTT
cdr3_aa: CASSPGTSGSGELFF

v_call: TRBV4-1
d_call: TRBD1
j_call: TRBJ2-2
cdr3_nt: TGCGCCAGCAGCGGGGGACAGGGGAACACCGGGGAGCTGTTTTTT
cdr3_aa: CASSGGQGNTGELFF

v_call: TRBV15
d_call: TRBD2
j_call: TRBJ2-2
cdr3_nt: TGTGCCACCAGCAGATTACTAGCGGGAGGGCCCGGCGGGGAGCTGTTTTTT
cdr3_aa: CATSRLLAGGPGGELFF

v_call: TRBV2
d_call: .
j_call: TRBJ2-2
cdr3_nt: TGTGCCAGCAGAACAGGGTATGGCGGGGAGCTGTTTTTT
cdr3_aa: CASRTGYGGELFF

v_call: TRBV13
d_call: TRBD1
j_call: TRBJ1-1
cdr3_nt: TGTGCCAGCAGCACGAGGGGGACAGACAAGAACACTGAAGCTTTCTTT
cdr3_aa: CASSTRGTDKNTEAFF

v_call: TRBV4-1
d_call: .
j_call: TRBJ2-6
cdr3_nt: TGCGCCAGCAGCCAAGGTGTACCCAAGAGCTCTGGGGCCAACGTCCTGACTTTC
cdr3_aa: CASSQGVPKSSGANVLTF

v_call: TRBV7-8
d_call: .
j_call: TRBJ1-5
cdr3_nt: TGTGCCAGCAGCCGAATTTTCGAGCAGGGTGGCAATCAGCCCCAGCATTTT
cdr3_aa: CASSRIFEQGGNQPQHF

v_call: TRBV7-9
d_call: TRBD2
j_call: TRBJ2-7
cdr3_nt: TGTGCCAGCAGCTTCGTCACTAGCGGGAGACACGAGCAGTACTTC
cdr3_aa: CASSFVTSGRHEQYF

v_call: TRBV2
d_call: TRBD1
j_call: TRBJ1-4
cdr3_nt: TGTGCCAGCAGTATCCACAGGGGGCGGGAGGAAAAACTGTTTTTT
cdr3_aa: CASSIHRGREEKLFF

v_call: TRBV5-1
d_call: TRBD1
j_call: TRBJ2-1
cdr3_nt: TGCGCCAGCAGCTTGGTGGGGGCAGGGGGTGACAATGAGCAGTTCTTC
cdr3_aa: CASSLVGAGGDNEQFF

v_call: TRBV7-3
d_call: TRBD2
j_call: TRBJ2-5
cdr3_nt: TGTGCCAGCAGCCCGGGACTAGCGGGGAAAGAGACCCAGTACTTC
cdr3_aa: CASSPGLAGKETQYF

v_call: TRBV7-2
d_call: .
j_call: TRBJ2-7
cdr3_nt: TGTGCCAGCAGCTTCCGATCGGGGGGCTTCTCCGAGCAGTACTTC
cdr3_aa: CASSFRSGGFSEQYF

v_call: TRBV6-5
d_call: TRBD2
j_call: TRBJ2-7
cdr3_nt: TGTGCCAGCAGTCCCTTGCGGGAGCGAGACGAGCAGTACTTC
cdr3_aa: CASSPLRERDEQYF

v_call: TRBV4-3
d_call: TRBD1
j_call: TRBJ1-4
cdr3_nt: TGCGCCAGCAGCCAAGATTACAGGGGTCGGGAAAAACTGTTTTTT
cdr3_aa: CASSQDYRGREKLFF

v_call: TRBV30
d_call: TRBD1
j_call: TRBJ2-3
cdr3_nt: TGTGCCTGGAGTGTACAGGGGGGTACGCAGTATTTT
cdr3_aa: CAWSVQGGTQYF

v_call: TRBV18
d_call: TRBD2
j_call: TRBJ2-1
cdr3_nt: TGTGCCAGCTCACCCTCGGGACTAGCGGGCAATGAGCAGTTCTTC
cdr3_aa: CASSPSGLAGNEQFF

v_call: TRBV7-9
d_call: TRBD1
j_call: TRBJ1-2
cdr3_nt: TGTGCCAGCAGCCCACAGGGGGCGTATGGCTACACCTTC
cdr3_aa: CASSPQGAYGYTF

v_call: TRBV9
d_call: TRBD1
j_call: TRBJ1-1
cdr3_nt: TGTGCCAGCAGCGAAAGACAGGGGGCGACTGAAGCTTTCTTT
cdr3_aa: CASSERQGATEAFF

v_call: TRBV6-5
d_call: TRBD2
j_call: TRBJ2-3
cdr3_nt: TGTGCCAGCGGCCTAGCGGGCCGCACAGATACGCAGTATTTT
cdr3_aa: CASGLAGRTDTQYF

v_call: TRBV7-9
d_call: TRBD1
j_call: TRBJ1-1
cdr3_nt: TGTGCCAGCAGCCATACCCCGACCGGGACAGGGGGCACTGAAGCTTTCTTT
cdr3_aa: CASSHTPTGTGGTEAFF

v_call: TRBV28
d_call: TRBD1
j_call: TRBJ1-2
cdr3_nt: TGTGCCAGCAGGTGGGACAGGGAGGATGGCTACACCTTC
cdr3_aa: CASRWDREDGYTF

v_call: TRBV5-4
d_call: TRBD1
j_call: TRBJ2-7
cdr3_nt: TGTGCCAGCAGCATTGACAGGGTGCGCTACGAGCAGTACTTC
cdr3_aa: CASSIDRVRYEQYF

v_call: TRBV6-5
d_call: .
j_call: TRBJ2-1
cdr3_nt: TGTGCCAGCAGAGGGGTGATGCTATACAATGAGCAGTTCTTC
cdr3_aa: CASRGVMLYNEQFF

v_call: TRBV4-3
d_call: TRBD2
j_call: TRBJ2-2
cdr3_nt: TGCGCCAGCAGCCAAGCTCCAGCGGGAGTAACCGGGGAGCTGTTTTTT
cdr3_aa: CASSQAPAGVTGELFF

v_call: TRBV7-2
d_call: .
j_call: TRBJ1-3
cdr3_nt: TGTGCCAGCAGCTTAGCCAGGCGTTACTCTGGAAACACCATATATTTT
cdr3_aa: CASSLARRYSGNTIYF

v_call: TRBV5-4
d_call: .
j_call: TRBJ1-2
cdr3_nt: TGTGCCAGCAGCTTGTGGACAATCAGGGGCTACACCTTC
cdr3_aa: CASSLWTIRGYTF

v_call: TRBV29-1
d_call: TRBD1
j_call: TRBJ2-5
cdr3_nt: TGCAGCGCAATAAACCGGGACAGGCGAAGGGAGACCCAGTACTTC
cdr3_aa: CSAINRDRRRETQYF

v_call: TRBV5-4
d_call: .
j_call: TRBJ2-2
cdr3_nt: TGTGCCAGCAGCTTGGGTATAGCGGAGACGAACACCGGGGAGCTGTTTTTT
cdr3_aa: CASSLGIAETNTGELFF

v_call: TRBV19
d_call: TRBD2
j_call: TRBJ2-1
cdr3_nt: TGTGCCAGTCGCAGCGGGAGAGGGGACAATGAGCAGTTCTTC
cdr3_aa: CASRSGRGDNEQFF

v_call: TRBV7-9
d_call: .
j_call: TRBJ2-7
cdr3_nt: TGTGCCAGCAGCCCTAGTTGGAGAGGGTTCTCCTACGAGCAGTACTTC
cdr3_aa: CASSPSWRGFSYEQYF

v_call: TRBV11-2
d_call: .
j_call: TRBJ2-7
cdr3_nt: TGTGCCAGCAGCTTAACAGGAGCCTACGAGCAGTACTTC
cdr3_aa: CASSLTGAYEQYF

v_call: TRBV5-4
d_call: TRBD1
j_call: TRBJ2-1
cdr3_nt: TGTGCCAGCAGCTCTCGACAGGGCACCTACAATGAGCAGTTCTTC
cdr3_aa: CASSSRQGTYNEQFF

v_call: TRBV19
d_call: TRBD1
j_call: TRBJ2-7
cdr3_nt: TGTGCCAGTAGTATAGGGACAGGTACCTACGAGCAGTACTTC
cdr3_aa: CASSIGTGTYEQYF

v_call: TRBV5-1
d_call: TRBD2
j_call: TRBJ2-5
cdr3_nt: TGCGCCAGCAGCTTGGAAGGAGCGGGGGGGCCCGGGACCCAGTACTTC
cdr3_aa: CASSLEGAGGPGTQYF

v_call: TRBV7-4
d_call: .
j_call: TRBJ2-7
cdr3_nt: TGTGCCAGCAGCGCCCATGGCCGAATGAACTACGAGCAGTACTTC
cdr3_aa: CASSAHGRMNYEQYF

v_call: TRBV11-2
d_call: .
j_call: TRBJ2-2
cdr3_nt: TGTGCCAGCAGCTTAGTGCAGTCGGGGTCCACCGGGGAGCTGTTTTTT
cdr3_aa: CASSLVQSGSTGELFF